This TCR beta chain is drawn from a study of regulatory T cells in long-lasting Graves disease. This clonotype was seen many times. The time point is: newly diagnosed GD, antithyroid drugs for less than 3 months. Preparation of the TCR library used RNA extracted from PBMCs. Germline V gives CDR1 SQVTM, CDR2 ANQGSEA. With 8 bases clipped from V and 1 base from J, the junction kept 4 bases outside the gene matches. The CDR3 is 13 residues long. Relying on iRepertoire HTBI primers and Arm-PCR of CDR3 regions, the team built TCR beta libraries. One entry per CDR3 protein results from TCRdb running MiXCR on the multiplex PCR reads. The table lists around 420,000 distinct CDR3 sequences, 15% of them singletons, with approximately 7.6% in the top ten. This sample was shared with a second study, whose subject was T cells in Graves' hyperthyroidism and ophthalmopathy.

This receptor was obtained from a woman in her forties with Graves disease. The chain has TRBV29-1 and TRBJ2-2; 7 bases agree with TRBD1. Sequencing used peripheral blood mononuclear cells (PBMCs), obtained at new diagnosis, from a patient treated with antithyroid drugs. CDR3 in DNA: TGCAGCTCAAGGACAGGGAACACCGGGGAGCTGTTTTTT. As protein: CSSRTGNTGELFF.